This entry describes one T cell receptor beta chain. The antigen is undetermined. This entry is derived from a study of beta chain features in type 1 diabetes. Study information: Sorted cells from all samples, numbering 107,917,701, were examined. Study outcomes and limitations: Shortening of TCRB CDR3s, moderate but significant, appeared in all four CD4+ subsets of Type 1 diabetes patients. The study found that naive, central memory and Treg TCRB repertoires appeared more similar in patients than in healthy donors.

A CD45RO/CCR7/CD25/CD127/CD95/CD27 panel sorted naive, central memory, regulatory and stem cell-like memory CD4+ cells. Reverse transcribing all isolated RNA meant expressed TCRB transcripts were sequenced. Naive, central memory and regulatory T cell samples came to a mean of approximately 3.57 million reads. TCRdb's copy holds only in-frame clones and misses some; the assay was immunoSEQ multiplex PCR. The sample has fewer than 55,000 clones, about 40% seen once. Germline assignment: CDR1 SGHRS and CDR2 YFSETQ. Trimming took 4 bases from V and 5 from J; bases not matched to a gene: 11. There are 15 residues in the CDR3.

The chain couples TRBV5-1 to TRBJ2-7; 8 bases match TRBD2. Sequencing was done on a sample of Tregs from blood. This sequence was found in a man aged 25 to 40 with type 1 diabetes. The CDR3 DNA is TGCGCCAGCAGCAGTTATAGCGGGATAGGAGACGAGCAGTACTTC. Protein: CASSSYSGIGDEQYF.